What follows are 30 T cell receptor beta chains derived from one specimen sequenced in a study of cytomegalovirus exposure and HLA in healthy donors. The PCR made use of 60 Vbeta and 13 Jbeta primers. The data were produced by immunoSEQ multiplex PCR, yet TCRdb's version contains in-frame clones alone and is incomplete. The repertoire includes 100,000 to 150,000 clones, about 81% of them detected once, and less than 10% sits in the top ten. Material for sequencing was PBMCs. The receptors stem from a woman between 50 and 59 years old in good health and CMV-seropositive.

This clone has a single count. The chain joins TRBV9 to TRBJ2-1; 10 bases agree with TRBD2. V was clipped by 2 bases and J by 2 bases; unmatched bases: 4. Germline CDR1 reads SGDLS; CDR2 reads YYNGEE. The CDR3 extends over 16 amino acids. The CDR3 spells CASSVSGTSAYNEQFF. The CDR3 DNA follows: TGTGCCAGCAGCGTTTCCGGGACTAGCGCCTACAATGAGCAGTTCTTC.

The CDR3 DNA follows: TGTGCCAGCACCGCGGAAGGACAGGGAAATCAGCCCCAGCATTTT. Protein: CASTAEGQGNQPQHF. This chain links TRBV2 with TRBJ1-5; TRBD1 matches at 8 bases. The germline V gene encodes CDR1 SNHLY and CDR2 FYNNEI. The ends lost 7 bases at V and 4 bases at J; junction bases unmatched: 9. The CDR3 has 15 amino acids.

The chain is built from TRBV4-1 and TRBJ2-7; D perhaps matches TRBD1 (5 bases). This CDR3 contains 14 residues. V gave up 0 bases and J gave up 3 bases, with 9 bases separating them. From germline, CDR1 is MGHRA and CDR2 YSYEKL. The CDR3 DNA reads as TGCGCCAGCAGCCAAGATCGACAGCTCTACGAGCAGTACTTC. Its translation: CASSQDRQLYEQYF.

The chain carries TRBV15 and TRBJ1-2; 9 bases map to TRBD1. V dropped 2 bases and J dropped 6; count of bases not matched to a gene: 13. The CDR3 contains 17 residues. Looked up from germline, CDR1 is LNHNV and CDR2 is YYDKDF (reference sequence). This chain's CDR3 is CATSRPSTGGGYNGYTF. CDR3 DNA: TGTGCCACCAGCAGACCGTCTACAGGGGGCGGGTATAATGGCTACACCTTC.

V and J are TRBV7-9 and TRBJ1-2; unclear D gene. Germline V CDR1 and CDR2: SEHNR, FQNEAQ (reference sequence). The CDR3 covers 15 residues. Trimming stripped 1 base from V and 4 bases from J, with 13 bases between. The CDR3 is CASSLVAAPIYGYTF. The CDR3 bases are TGTGCCAGCAGCTTAGTAGCTGCTCCGATCTATGGCTACACCTTC.

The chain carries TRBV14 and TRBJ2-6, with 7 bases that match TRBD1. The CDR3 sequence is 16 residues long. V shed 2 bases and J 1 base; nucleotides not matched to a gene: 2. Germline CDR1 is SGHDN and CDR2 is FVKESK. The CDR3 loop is CASSQYRGSGANVLTF. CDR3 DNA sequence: TGTGCCAGCAGCCAATACAGGGGATCTGGGGCCAACGTCCTGACTTTC.

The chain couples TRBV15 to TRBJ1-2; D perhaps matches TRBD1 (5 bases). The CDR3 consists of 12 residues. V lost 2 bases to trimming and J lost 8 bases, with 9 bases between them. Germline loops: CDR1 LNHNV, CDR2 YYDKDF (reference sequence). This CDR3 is CATSRWGEGYTF. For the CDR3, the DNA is TGTGCCACCAGCAGATGGGGGGAAGGCTACACCTTC. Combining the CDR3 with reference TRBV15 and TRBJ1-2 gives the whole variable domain DAMVIQNPRYQVTQFGKPVTLSCSQTLNHNVMYWYQQKSSQAPKLLFHYYDKDFNNEADTPDNFQSRRPNTSFCFLDIRSPGLGDTAMYLCATSRWGEGYTFGSGTRLTVV.

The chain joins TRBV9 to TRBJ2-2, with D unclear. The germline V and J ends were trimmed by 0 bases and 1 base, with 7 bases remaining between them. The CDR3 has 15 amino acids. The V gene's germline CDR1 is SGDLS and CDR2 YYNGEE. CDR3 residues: CASSVASKNTGELFF. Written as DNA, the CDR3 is TGTGCCAGCAGCGTAGCTAGTAAGAACACCGGGGAGCTGTTTTTT.

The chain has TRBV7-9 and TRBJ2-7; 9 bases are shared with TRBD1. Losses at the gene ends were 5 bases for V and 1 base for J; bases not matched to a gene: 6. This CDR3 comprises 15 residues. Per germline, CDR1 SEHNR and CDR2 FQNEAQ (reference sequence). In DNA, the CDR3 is TGTGCCAGCAGCGGACCCGGGACAGGGTCCTACGAGCAGTACTTC. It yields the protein CASSGPGTGSYEQYF.

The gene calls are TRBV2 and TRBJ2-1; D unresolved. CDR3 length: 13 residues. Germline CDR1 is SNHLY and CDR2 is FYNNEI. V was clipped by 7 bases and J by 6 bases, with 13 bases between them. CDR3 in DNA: TGTGCCAGCAATAGAAAAAATCCCAATGAGCAGTTCTTC. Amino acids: CASNRKNPNEQFF.

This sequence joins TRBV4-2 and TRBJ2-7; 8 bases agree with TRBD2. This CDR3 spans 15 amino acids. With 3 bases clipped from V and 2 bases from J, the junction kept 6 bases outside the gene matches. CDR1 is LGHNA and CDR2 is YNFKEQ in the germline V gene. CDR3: CASSQLAGSAYEQYF. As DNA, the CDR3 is TGTGCCAGCAGCCAGCTAGCGGGCTCAGCCTACGAGCAGTACTTC.

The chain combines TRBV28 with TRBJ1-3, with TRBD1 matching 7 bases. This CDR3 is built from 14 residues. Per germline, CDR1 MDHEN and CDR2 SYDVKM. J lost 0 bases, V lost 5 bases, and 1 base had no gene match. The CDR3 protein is CASSPGGSGNTIYF. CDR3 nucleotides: TGTGCCAGCAGTCCAGGGGGCTCTGGAAACACCATATATTTT.

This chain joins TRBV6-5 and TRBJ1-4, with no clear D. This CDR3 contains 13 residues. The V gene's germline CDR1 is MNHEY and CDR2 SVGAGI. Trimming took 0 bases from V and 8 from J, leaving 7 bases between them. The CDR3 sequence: CASSYSTREKLFF. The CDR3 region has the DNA TGTGCCAGCAGTTACTCGACTAGAGAAAAACTGTTTTTT.

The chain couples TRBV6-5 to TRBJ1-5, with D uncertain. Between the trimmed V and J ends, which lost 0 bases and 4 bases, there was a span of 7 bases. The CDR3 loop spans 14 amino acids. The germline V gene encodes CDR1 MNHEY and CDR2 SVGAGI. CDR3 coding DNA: TGTGCCAGCAGTTACTCGGCCAGGAATCAGCCCCAGCATTTT. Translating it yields CASSYSARNQPQHF.

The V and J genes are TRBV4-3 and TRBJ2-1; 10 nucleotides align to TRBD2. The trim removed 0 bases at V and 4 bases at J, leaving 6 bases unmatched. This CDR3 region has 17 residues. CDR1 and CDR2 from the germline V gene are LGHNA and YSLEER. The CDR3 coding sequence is TGCGCCAGCAGCCAAGAGCTTCTAGCGGGGGAGTACAATGAGCAGTTCTTC. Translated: CASSQELLAGEYNEQFF.

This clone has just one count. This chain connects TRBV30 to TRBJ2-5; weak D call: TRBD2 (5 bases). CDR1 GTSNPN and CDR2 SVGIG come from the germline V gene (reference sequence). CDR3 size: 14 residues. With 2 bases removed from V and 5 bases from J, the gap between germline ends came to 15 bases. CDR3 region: CAWSPPTKRETQYF. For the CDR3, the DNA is TGTGCCTGGAGTCCCCCGACTAAAAGGGAGACCCAGTACTTC.

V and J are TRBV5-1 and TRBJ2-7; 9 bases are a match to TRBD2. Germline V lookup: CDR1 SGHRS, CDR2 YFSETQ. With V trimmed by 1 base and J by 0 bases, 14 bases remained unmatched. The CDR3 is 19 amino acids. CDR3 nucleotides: TGCGCCAGCAGCTTGCCCCAATGGAGCGGGAGGCGATCCTCCTACGAGCAGTACTTC. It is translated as CASSLPQWSGRRSSYEQYF.

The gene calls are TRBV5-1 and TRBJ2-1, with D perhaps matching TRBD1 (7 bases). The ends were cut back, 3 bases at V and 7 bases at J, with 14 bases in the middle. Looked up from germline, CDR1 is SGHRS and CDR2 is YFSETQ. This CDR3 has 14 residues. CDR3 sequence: CASSSQGGRNEQFF. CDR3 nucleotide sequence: TGCGCCAGCAGCTCCCAGGGGGGCAGAAATGAGCAGTTCTTC.

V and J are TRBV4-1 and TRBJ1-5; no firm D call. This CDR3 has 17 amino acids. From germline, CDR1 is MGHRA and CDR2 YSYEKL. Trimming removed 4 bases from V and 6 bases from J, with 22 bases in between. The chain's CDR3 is CASSPATGALRGQPQHF. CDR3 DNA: TGCGCCAGCAGCCCAGCGACCGGAGCCCTACGGGGTCAGCCCCAGCATTTT.

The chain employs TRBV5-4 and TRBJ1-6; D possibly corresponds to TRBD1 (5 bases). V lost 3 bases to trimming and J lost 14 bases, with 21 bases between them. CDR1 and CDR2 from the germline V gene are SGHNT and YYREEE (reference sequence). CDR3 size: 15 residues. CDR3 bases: TGTGCCAGCAGCTGGGGGGGGGTCTCTAGGGCCACCCTCCACTTT. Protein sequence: CASSWGGVSRATLHF.

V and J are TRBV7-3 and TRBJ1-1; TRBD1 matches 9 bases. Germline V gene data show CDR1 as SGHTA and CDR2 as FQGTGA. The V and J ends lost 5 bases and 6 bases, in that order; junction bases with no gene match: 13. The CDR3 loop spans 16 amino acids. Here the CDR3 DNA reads TGTGCCAGCAGCCCCCTGGGGGGACAGGGTATTTCTGAAGCTTTCTTT. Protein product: CASSPLGGQGISEAFF.

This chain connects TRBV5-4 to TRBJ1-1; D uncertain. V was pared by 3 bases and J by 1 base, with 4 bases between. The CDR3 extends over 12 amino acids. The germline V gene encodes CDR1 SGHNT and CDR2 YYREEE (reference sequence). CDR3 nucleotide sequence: TGTGCCAGCAGCTCTTGGAACACTGAAGCTTTCTTT. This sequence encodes CASSSWNTEAFF.

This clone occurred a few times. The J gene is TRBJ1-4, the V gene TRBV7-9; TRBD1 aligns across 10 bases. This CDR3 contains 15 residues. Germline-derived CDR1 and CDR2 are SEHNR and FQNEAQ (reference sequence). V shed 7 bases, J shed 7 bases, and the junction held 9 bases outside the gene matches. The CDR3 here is CASTFTTGGSEKLFF. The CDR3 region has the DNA TGTGCCAGCACCTTCACGACAGGGGGCTCTGAAAAACTGTTTTTT.

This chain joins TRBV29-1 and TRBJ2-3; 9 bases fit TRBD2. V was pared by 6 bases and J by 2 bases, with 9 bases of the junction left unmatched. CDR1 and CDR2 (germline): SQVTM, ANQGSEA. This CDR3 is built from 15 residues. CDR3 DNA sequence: TGCAGCGTCCTGGGGCTAGCGGGACCCACAGATACGCAGTATTTT. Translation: CSVLGLAGPTDTQYF.

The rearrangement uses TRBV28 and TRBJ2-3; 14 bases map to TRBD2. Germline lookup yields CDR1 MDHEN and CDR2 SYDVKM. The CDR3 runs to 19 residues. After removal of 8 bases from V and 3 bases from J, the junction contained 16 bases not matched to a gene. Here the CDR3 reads CASSLLGGTSGSWTDTQYF. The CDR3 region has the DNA TGTGCCAGCTCCTTATTGGGGGGGACTAGCGGGAGTTGGACAGATACGCAGTATTTT.

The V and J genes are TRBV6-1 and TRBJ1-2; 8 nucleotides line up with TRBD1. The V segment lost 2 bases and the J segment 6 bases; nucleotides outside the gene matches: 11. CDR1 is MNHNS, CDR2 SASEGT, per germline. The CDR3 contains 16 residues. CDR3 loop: CASSERIGQGPNGYTF. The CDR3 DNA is TGTGCCAGCAGTGAAAGGATAGGACAGGGCCCCAATGGCTACACCTTC.

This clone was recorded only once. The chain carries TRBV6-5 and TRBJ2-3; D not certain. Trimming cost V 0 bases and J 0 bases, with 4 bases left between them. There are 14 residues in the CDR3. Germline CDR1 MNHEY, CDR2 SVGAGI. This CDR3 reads CASSYSTSTDTQYF. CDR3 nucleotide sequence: TGTGCCAGCAGTTACTCGACAAGCACAGATACGCAGTATTTT.

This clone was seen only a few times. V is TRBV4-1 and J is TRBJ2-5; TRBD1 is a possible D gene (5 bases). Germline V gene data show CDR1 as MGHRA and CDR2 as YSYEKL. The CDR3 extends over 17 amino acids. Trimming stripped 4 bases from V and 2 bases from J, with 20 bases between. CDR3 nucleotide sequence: TGCGCCAGCAGCCGAACCGCTGTGACAGTACGACAAGAGACCCAGTACTTC. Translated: CASSRTAVTVRQETQYF.

CDR3 DNA sequence: TGTGCCAGCAGCTTCAGTGGGGGGAACAATCAGCCCCAGCATTTT. Translation gives CASSFSGGNNQPQHF. The chain combines TRBV7-2 with TRBJ1-5, with a weak D call TRBD1 (5 bases). The length of the CDR3 is 15 residues. The ends were cut back, 3 bases at V and 3 bases at J, with 12 bases in the middle. Germline V lookup: CDR1 SGHTA, CDR2 FQGNSA. The variable domain in full, with the rest retrieved from reference TRBV7-2 and TRBJ1-5, is GAGVSQSPSNKVTEKGKDVELRCDPISGHTALYWYRQSLGQGLEFLIYFQGNSAPDKSGLPSDRFSAERTGGSVSTLTIQRTQQEDSAVYLCASSFSGGNNQPQHFGDGTRLSIL.

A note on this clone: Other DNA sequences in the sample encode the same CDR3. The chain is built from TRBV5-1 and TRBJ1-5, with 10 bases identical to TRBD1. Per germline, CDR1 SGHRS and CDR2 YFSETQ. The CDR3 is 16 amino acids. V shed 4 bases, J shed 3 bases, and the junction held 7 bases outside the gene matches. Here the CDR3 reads CASSLGTGEDNQPQHF. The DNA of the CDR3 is TGCGCCAGCAGCCTGGGGACAGGGGAGGACAATCAGCCCCAGCATTTT.